These 22 T cell receptor beta chains share one sample of origin, sequenced in a study of cytomegalovirus exposure and HLA in healthy donors. Primers for the PCR totalled 60 Vbeta and 13 Jbeta. Produced via immunoSEQ multiplex PCR; TCRdb's table is partial and in-frame only. In the table there are some 200,000 clones, approximately 67% of which are singletons. Sequenced material: PBMCs. The receptors shown here come from a man aged 35-49 years in good health and CMV-seronegative.

V gene TRBV15 combines with J gene TRBJ2-1, with D possibly matching TRBD2 (5 bases). The germline gives CDR1 LNHNV, CDR2 YYDKDF (reference sequence). Trimming stripped 3 bases from V and 10 bases from J, with 13 bases between. The CDR3 has 13 amino acids. The CDR3 is CATSSSGSPEQFF. The DNA of the CDR3 is TGTGCCACCAGCAGCTCGGGGTCGCCCGAGCAGTTCTTC.

This clone was counted a few times. The genes are TRBV5-1 and TRBJ2-5; a possible D gene is TRBD2 (6 bases). The J call may be mistaken, given a closer DNA end match to TRBJ2-7. The CDR3 is made up of 17 amino acids. Germline lookup yields CDR1 SGHRS and CDR2 YFSETQ. CDR3 in amino acids: CASSLDRRWDSAYEQYF. The CDR3 DNA reads as TGCGCCAGCAGCTTGGACCGCAGATGGGACTCAGCCTACGAGCAGTACTTC.

There are a few counts of this clone. The genes are TRBV30 and TRBJ1-2; D is perhaps TRBD1 (6 bases). Germline CDR1 GTSNPN, CDR2 SVGIG (reference sequence). With 3 bases removed from V and 5 bases from J, the gap between germline ends came to 13 bases. The CDR3 runs to 13 residues. Here the CDR3 DNA reads TGTGCCTGGAGGACAGGCGGCACATATGGCTACACCTTC. As protein: CAWRTGGTYGYTF.

The CDR3 DNA sequence: TGCAGCGTTGCCCGGGGAGTACCAGAGACCCAGTACTTC. Translation: CSVARGVPETQYF. The chain recombines TRBV29-1 with TRBJ2-5; possible D gene TRBD2, 5 bases. CDR1 is SQVTM and CDR2 is ANQGSEA in the germline V gene. CDR3 size: 13 residues. V was cut by 4 bases and J by 4 bases, with 13 bases left in between. Using reference TRBV29-1 and TRBJ2-5 for the parts outside the CDR3, the full variable domain is SAVISQKPSRDICQRGTSLTIQCQVDSQVTMMFWYRQQPGQSLTLIATANQGSEATYESGFVIDKFPISRPNLTFSTLTVSNMSPEDSSIYLCSVARGVPETQYFGPGTRLLVL.

Regarding this clone: One junction end disagrees with the germline gene, perhaps due to a read error. The rearrangement uses TRBV7-9 and TRBJ1-1; TRBD1 matches at 7 bases. This CDR3 has 16 residues. Germline CDR1 and CDR2: SEHNR and FQNEAQ (reference sequence). For the CDR3, the DNA is TGTGCCAGCAGGTTAGACAGGGTCGCTGTACACACTGAAGCTTTCTTT. Amino acids: CASRLDRVAVHTEAFF.

This chain connects TRBV6-5 to TRBJ1-2; TRBD1 aligns across 11 bases. With 0 bases clipped from V and 8 bases from J, the junction kept 8 bases outside the gene matches. This CDR3 region has 16 residues. In germline, CDR1 is MNHEY, CDR2 SVGAGI. The CDR3 sequence: CASSYSTLGQGVGYTF. The CDR3 nucleotides read TGTGCCAGCAGTTACTCGACATTGGGACAGGGGGTAGGCTACACCTTC.

Of note for this clone: Mismatch with germline at one junction end may stem from a read error. The chain links TRBV7-3 to TRBJ2-3, with D possibly matching TRBD2 (5 bases). This CDR3 spans 14 amino acids. Germline V gives CDR1 SGHTA, CDR2 FQGTGA. In DNA form, the CDR3 reads TGTGCCAGCAGCTTAATTGGGAGCAGAGATACGCAGTATTTT. It is translated as CASSLIGSRDTQYF.

V gene TRBV7-2 combines with J gene TRBJ2-7; TRBD1 matches 8 bases. Germline V gene data show CDR1 as SGHTA and CDR2 as FQGNSA. V trimming: 4 bases; J trimming: 3 bases; junction bases outside the gene matches: 8. CDR3 length equals 15 residues. The CDR3 protein is CASSSGTGPFYEQYF. In nucleotides, the CDR3 is TGTGCCAGCAGCTCAGGGACAGGTCCGTTCTACGAGCAGTACTTC.

The chain joins TRBV5-4 to TRBJ1-1; 9 bases match TRBD1. Germline V gene lookup returns CDR1 SGHNT and CDR2 YYREEE (reference sequence). The CDR3 has 16 residues. Trimming cost V 4 bases and J 1 base; bases outside gene matches: 8. The CDR3 reads CASSQGTGRGNTEAFF. CDR3 sequence (DNA): TGTGCCAGCAGCCAAGGGACAGGGAGGGGGAACACTGAAGCTTTCTTT.

The table lists this clone with a few counts. The CDR3 DNA reads TGTGCCAGCCACCGGAGAGGGTCCTACGAGCAGTACTTC. Protein: CASHRRGSYEQYF. This chain links TRBV27 with TRBJ2-7; weak D call: TRBD2 (5 bases). The germline V and J ends were trimmed by 8 bases and 1 base, with 12 bases remaining between them. The length of the CDR3 is 13 residues. Germline loops: CDR1 MNHEY, CDR2 SMNVEV (reference sequence).

This clone showed up just a few times. This rearrangement joins TRBV27 to TRBJ2-5, with 8 bases that match TRBD1. Germline CDR1 reads MNHEY; CDR2 reads SMNVEV (reference sequence). The CDR3 length is 15 residues. The J segment lost 5 bases and the V segment lost 2 bases, leaving 7 bases of the junction unmatched. The CDR3 protein is CASSLDRGLKETQYF. CDR3 bases: TGTGCCAGCAGTTTAGACAGGGGTTTAAAGGAGACCCAGTACTTC.

The V call is TRBV7-2, the J call TRBJ2-2; D unclear. This CDR3 region has 12 residues. Germline lookup yields CDR1 SGHTA and CDR2 FQGNSA. The V end was cut by 1 base, the J end by 7 bases, with 4 bases between. The CDR3 region is CASSLVSGELFF. For the CDR3, the DNA is TGTGCCAGCAGCTTAGTTAGCGGGGAGCTGTTTTTT.

The chain couples TRBV6-5 to TRBJ2-5; TRBD1 matches at 7 bases. Near its end, the DNA agrees better with TRBJ2-7, so the J call may be wrong. The CDR3 totals 14 residues. Germline V gene data show CDR1 as MNHEY and CDR2 as SVGAGI. The CDR3 DNA follows: TGTGCCAGCAGTATGAGACAGGGCCCTTACGAGCAGTACTTC. Protein sequence: CASSMRQGPYEQYF.

This clone was observed a few times. V gene TRBV5-1 combines with J gene TRBJ2-3; TRBD2 matches 10 bases. Germline V gives CDR1 SGHRS, CDR2 YFSETQ. The CDR3 contains 17 residues. Trimming at V came to 4 bases and at J to 7 bases, leaving 15 bases not matched to a gene. The CDR3 loop is CASSASSGGASYYTQYF. CDR3 sequence (DNA): TGCGCCAGCAGCGCCTCTAGCGGGGGTGCCTCTTATTATACGCAGTATTTT.

V gene TRBV2 combines with J gene TRBJ2-1; 9 bases map to TRBD2. The germline V gene encodes CDR1 SNHLY and CDR2 FYNNEI. The CDR3 extends over 15 amino acids. J was trimmed by 3 bases and V by 4 bases; bases with no gene match: 4. CDR3 sequence reads: CASSVGLAVYNEQFF. The CDR3 DNA reads as TGTGCCAGCAGTGTGGGACTAGCAGTCTACAATGAGCAGTTCTTC.

This clone has only a few counts. The chain employs TRBV5-6 and TRBJ2-1; D is possibly TRBD2 (5 bases). V was shortened by 3 bases and J by 10 bases, with 14 bases between the two germline ends. Germline V gene sequence: CDR1 SGHDT, CDR2 YYEEEE. The CDR3 is 13 amino acids. In nucleotides, the CDR3 is TGTGCCAGCAGCTACGCCCCCGAGCGGGAGCAGTTCTTC. Encoded protein: CASSYAPEREQFF.

This chain connects TRBV6-5 to TRBJ2-1, with 7 bases lining up with TRBD2. The junction had 5 bases not matched to a gene; V was cut back by 6 bases and J by 0 bases. From germline, CDR1 is MNHEY and CDR2 SVGAGI. The CDR3 totals 15 residues. The CDR3 nucleotides are TGTGCCAGCAGACAAGCGGGGAGCTCCTACAATGAGCAGTTCTTC. It translates to CASRQAGSSYNEQFF.

V is TRBV19 and J is TRBJ2-7; D unresolved. This CDR3 is 15 amino acids long. Trimming removed 5 bases from V and 3 bases from J, with 17 bases in between. The germline V gene has CDR1 LNHDA and CDR2 SQIVND (reference sequence). DNA of the CDR3: TGTGCCAGTAGTCCCGGGTCTAACCTTTTCTACGAGCAGTACTTC. Translation: CASSPGSNLFYEQYF. Full variable domain (rest looked up from reference TRBV19 and TRBJ2-7): DGGITQSPKYLFRKEGQNVTLSCEQNLNHDAMYWYRQDPGQGLRLIYYSQIVNDFQKGDIAEGYSVSREKKESFPLTVTSAQKNPTAFYLCASSPGSNLFYEQYFGPGTRLTVT.

The V call is TRBV5-6, the J call TRBJ2-7, with D possibly being TRBD2 (6 bases). CDR1 is SGHDT and CDR2 is YYEEEE in the germline V gene. The CDR3 has 15 amino acids. Trimming removed 1 base from V and 4 bases from J, with 15 bases in between. CDR3 sequence reads: CASSLPGVLAYEQYF. In DNA form, the CDR3 reads TGTGCCAGCAGCTTGCCGGGGGTTCTTGCGTACGAGCAGTACTTC.

This sequence joins TRBV7-2 and TRBJ2-1; 7 bases line up with TRBD2. V was pared by 5 bases and J by 4 bases, with 5 bases of the junction left unmatched. Germline CDR1 and CDR2: SGHTA and FQGNSA. This CDR3 has 14 residues. The CDR3 bases are TGTGCCAGCAGCGGCAGCGGGGCATACAATGAGCAGTTCTTC. Protein: CASSGSGAYNEQFF.

V is TRBV5-1 and J is TRBJ2-2; 12 bases align to TRBD2. The CDR3 is 17 amino acids. Germline V gene sequence: CDR1 SGHRS, CDR2 YFSETQ. Losses at the gene ends were 3 bases for V and 7 bases for J; bases not matched to a gene: 10. The CDR3 region is CASSWASGRALVGELFF. The CDR3 DNA reads TGCGCCAGCAGCTGGGCTAGCGGGAGGGCCTTGGTCGGGGAGCTGTTTTTT.

The J gene is TRBJ2-7, the V gene TRBV6-5; TRBD1 might be the D (6 bases). Trimming took 5 bases from V and 0 from J, leaving 14 bases between them. The CDR3 covers 15 residues. The germline V gene encodes CDR1 MNHEY and CDR2 SVGAGI. CDR3 bases: TGTGCCAGCAGTATAAGACAGGATAGCTCCTACGAGCAGTACTTC. It specifies CASSIRQDSSYEQYF.